This T cell receptor beta chain derives from a study of OX40 agonist ivuxolimab in advanced cancers. General study points: At 0.1 to 3.0 mg/kg and by week 6, clonal expansion occurred in CD4+ and CD8+ blood T cells.

On this clone: Antigen specificity is unknown.

The repertoire was sequenced with immunoSEQ multiplex PCR; TCRdb's copy has only in-frame clones and lacks some. The table has more than 60,000 clones, about 80% seen once. Looked up from germline, CDR1 is MRHNA and CDR2 is SNTAGT. Trimming pared 0 bases from V and 8 bases from J, leaving 12 bases between. This CDR3 has 14 residues. The chain couples TRBV6-4 to TRBJ2-3; D not certain. Sequences were derived from CD4+ or CD8+ T cells sorted from blood, sampled in a trial of the OX40 agonist ivuxolimab. The sequence came from an adult with an advanced solid tumor such as melanoma, head and neck, liver or kidney cancer. The CDR3 spells CASSDSSAIGTQYF. CDR3 nucleotide sequence: TGTGCCAGCAGTGACTCCTCCGCGATTGGTACGCAGTATTTT.